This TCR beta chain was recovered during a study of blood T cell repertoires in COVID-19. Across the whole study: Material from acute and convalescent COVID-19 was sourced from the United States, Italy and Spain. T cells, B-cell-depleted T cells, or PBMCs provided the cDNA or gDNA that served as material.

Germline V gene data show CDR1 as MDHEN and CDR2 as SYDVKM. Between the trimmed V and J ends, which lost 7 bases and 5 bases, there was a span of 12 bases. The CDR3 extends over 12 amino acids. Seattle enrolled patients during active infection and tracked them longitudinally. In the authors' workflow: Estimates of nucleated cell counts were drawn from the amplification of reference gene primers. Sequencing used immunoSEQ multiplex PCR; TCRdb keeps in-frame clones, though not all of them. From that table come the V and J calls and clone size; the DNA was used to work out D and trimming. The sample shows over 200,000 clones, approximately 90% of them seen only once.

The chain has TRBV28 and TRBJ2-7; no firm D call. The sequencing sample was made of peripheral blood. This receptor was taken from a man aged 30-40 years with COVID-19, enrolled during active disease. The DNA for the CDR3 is TGTGCCAGCAAAGACCCTCTAGACGAGCAGTACTTC. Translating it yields CASKDPLDEQYF.